A single sample is the source of the 24 T cell receptor beta chains below, sequenced in a study of Ad26.COV2.S vaccination and SARS-CoV-2 variants. Generated by immunoSEQ multiplex PCR, the TCRdb table keeps only in-frame clones and is missing some. The sample lists hundreds of thousands of clones, about 90% occurring once. This sample's treatment: 15 to 20 received Ad26.COV2.S at low or high dose, single or two shots; about 5 received placebo; per-sample allocation not given. Samples were taken on day 63 after the first vaccine or placebo injection. This specimen consisted of peripheral blood, obtained in a trial of Ad26.COV2.S vaccine versus placebo. These receptors all come from a person aged 18-65 years who received the Ad26.COV2.S COVID-19 vaccine or a placebo.

V usage is TRBV2 and J usage is TRBJ1-2, with 10 nucleotides matching TRBD1. The CDR3 extends over 14 amino acids. Germline CDR1 and CDR2: SNHLY and FYNNEI. Germline trimming cut 8 bases from V and 3 bases from J; bases unmatched to any gene: 6. CDR3: CASVRGTGDYGYTF. The DNA for the CDR3 is TGTGCCAGCGTCCGGGGGACAGGGGACTATGGCTACACCTTC.

This chain uses TRBV5-4 with TRBJ2-1; D is possibly TRBD1 (6 bases). Germline CDR1 is SGHNT and CDR2 is YYREEE (reference sequence). V shed 2 bases and J shed 4 bases, with 13 bases lying between them. The CDR3 is 15 amino acids. CDR3 coding DNA: TGTGCCAGCAGCTTCCGACGGGACACTTACAATGAGCAGTTCTTC. Translation: CASSFRRDTYNEQFF.

This clone showed up just a few times. The rearrangement links TRBV11-2 to TRBJ2-7, with TRBD2 matching over 10 bases. Germline CDR1 SGHAT, CDR2 FQNNGV. V was clipped by 5 bases and J by 2 bases; unmatched bases: 6. The CDR3 has 15 amino acids. The CDR3 nucleotides are TGTGCCAGCAGCCTAGGACTAGCGGCGCCCTACGAGCAGTACTTC. Its translation: CASSLGLAAPYEQYF.

The rearrangement joins TRBV19 to TRBJ1-4, with D unresolved. The germline V gene encodes CDR1 LNHDA and CDR2 SQIVND (reference sequence). Trimming removed 4 bases from V and 7 bases from J, with 13 bases in between. The CDR3 spans 14 residues. CDR3 region: CASSTRRVGEKLFF. CDR3 DNA: TGTGCCAGTAGTACTCGACGGGTGGGTGAAAAACTGTTTTTT.

This clone came up once. The rearrangement links TRBV3-1 (or the pseudogene TRBV3-2) to TRBJ2-1, with 8 nucleotides matching TRBD2. This CDR3 has 16 amino acids. The ends lost 2 bases at V and 1 base at J; junction bases unmatched: 4. Per the germline V gene, CDR1 is LGHDT and CDR2 is YNNKEL (reference sequence). The CDR3 sequence: CASSQTLAASYNEQFF. Written as DNA, the CDR3 is TGTGCCAGCAGCCAAACACTAGCGGCTTCCTACAATGAGCAGTTCTTC.

This chain connects TRBV10-2 to TRBJ2-3; TRBD2 matches 8 bases. J was trimmed by 2 bases and V by 0 bases; bases with no gene match: 7. This CDR3 comprises 17 residues. Germline loops: CDR1 WSHSY, CDR2 SAAADI. CDR3 in DNA: TGCGCCAGCAGTGAGTCGACTCTAGCGGGTTCCACAGATACGCAGTATTTT. Translation: CASSESTLAGSTDTQYF.

The J gene is TRBJ2-7, the V gene TRBV28; no firm D call. The germline gives CDR1 MDHEN, CDR2 SYDVKM. Between the trimmed V and J ends, which lost 8 bases and 4 bases, there was a span of 12 bases. The CDR3 is 12 amino acids. This CDR3 reads CASGKPSYEQYF. The DNA of the CDR3 is TGTGCCAGCGGAAAGCCCTCTTACGAGCAGTACTTC.

This rearrangement joins TRBV11-1 to TRBJ2-1; D gene ambiguous. The germline CDR1 and CDR2 sequences are SGHAT and FQDESV (reference sequence). This CDR3 has 14 residues. Trimming shortened V by 1 base and J by 8 bases, and 12 bases separated the two germline ends. The CDR3 region is CASSLGVGVDEQFF. As DNA, the CDR3 is TGTGCCAGCAGCTTAGGGGTTGGGGTCGATGAGCAGTTCTTC.

The genes are TRBV4-3 and TRBJ1-6; TRBD1 aligns across 7 bases. Unmatched junction bases numbered 3, after V lost 0 bases and J lost 7 bases. Germline V CDR1 and CDR2: LGHNA, YSLEER. The CDR3 totals 15 residues. The CDR3 sequence is CASSQDGRGNSPLHF. The CDR3 coding sequence is TGCGCCAGCAGCCAAGATGGCAGGGGGAATTCACCCCTCCACTTT.

The chain has TRBV7-8 and TRBJ2-2, with D possibly matching TRBD2 (5 bases). CDR1 and CDR2 from the germline V gene are SGHVS and FQNEAQ. The CDR3 consists of 13 residues. Trimming stripped 3 bases from V and 6 bases from J, with 8 bases between. CDR3 loop: CASSFVGAGELFF. DNA for the CDR3: TGTGCCAGCAGCTTCGTGGGAGCCGGGGAGCTGTTTTTT.

This clone was observed a single time. The gene calls are TRBV30 and TRBJ1-1, with 7 bases that match TRBD1. With V trimmed by 3 bases and J by 5 bases, 3 bases remained unmatched. CDR1 is GTSNPN, CDR2 SVGIG, per germline (reference sequence). The CDR3 is 12 amino acids. The CDR3 sequence is CAWRPDRTEAFF. The DNA of the CDR3 is TGTGCCTGGAGACCGGACAGGACTGAAGCTTTCTTT.

The J gene is TRBJ1-6, the V gene TRBV19; D may be TRBD1 (5 bases). This CDR3 comprises 14 residues. Trimming removed 5 bases from V and 5 bases from J, with 10 bases in between. Germline V gene lookup returns CDR1 LNHDA and CDR2 SQIVND (reference sequence). The CDR3 sequence: CASSSQGDNSPLHF. The CDR3 region has the DNA TGTGCCAGTAGTTCCCAGGGAGATAATTCACCCCTCCACTTT.

The chain has TRBV6-5 and TRBJ1-1; a weak D match, TRBD1 (6 bases). The CDR3 consists of 13 residues. The germline V gene has CDR1 MNHEY and CDR2 SVGAGI. V was shortened by 5 bases and J by 6 bases, with 13 bases between the two germline ends. The CDR3 here is CASSRHRESEAFF. In nucleotides, the CDR3 is TGTGCCAGCAGTCGACACAGGGAGTCTGAAGCTTTCTTT.

The V and J genes are TRBV10-2 and TRBJ2-7, with a weak D call TRBD2 (5 bases). The germline CDR1 and CDR2 sequences are WSHSY and SAAADI. There are 13 residues in the CDR3. V was cut by 6 bases and J by 0 bases, with 9 bases left in between. CDR3 coding DNA: TGCGCCAGCAGGAAGAGGGACTCCTACGAGCAGTACTTC. Encoded protein: CASRKRDSYEQYF.

V and J are TRBV6-5 and TRBJ2-3, with TRBD1 matching over 9 bases. Germline trimming cut 7 bases from V and 7 bases from J; bases unmatched to any gene: 9. The CDR3 length is 14 residues. Germline CDR1 reads MNHEY; CDR2 reads SVGAGI. CDR3 region: CASTKRDRDHTQYF. The DNA for the CDR3 is TGTGCCAGCACGAAAAGGGACAGGGACCATACGCAGTATTTT.

The rearrangement links TRBV2 to TRBJ2-7, with D maybe TRBD2 (8 bases). This CDR3 has 18 residues. Deletions cut 2 bases from V and 0 bases from J, with 20 bases between. Germline values: CDR1 SNHLY, CDR2 FYNNEI. CDR3 sequence reads: CASSEIGGGQLYSYEQYF. The DNA for the CDR3 is TGTGCCAGCAGTGAAATCGGGGGGGGACAGCTATACTCCTACGAGCAGTACTTC.

CDR3 sequence: CASSTSGSPYEQYF. The CDR3 DNA sequence: TGCGCCAGCTCGACTAGCGGGAGCCCCTACGAGCAGTACTTC. V usage is TRBV10-1 and J usage is TRBJ2-7; 12 nucleotides agree with TRBD2. Trimming took 8 bases from V and 2 from J; bases not matched to a gene: 4. The CDR3 consists of 14 residues. The V gene's germline CDR1 is WNHNN and CDR2 SYGVQD (reference sequence).

J is TRBJ2-2 and V is TRBV6-4; D unresolved. V was cut by 0 bases and J by 6 bases, with 11 bases left in between. The CDR3 has 15 residues. The germline CDR1 and CDR2 sequences are MRHNA and SNTAGT. The DNA for the CDR3 is TGTGCCAGCAGTGACTCCGTTGGTAACTCCGGGGAGCTGTTTTTT. Translating gives CASSDSVGNSGELFF.

The rearrangement links TRBV3-1 (or the pseudogene TRBV3-2) to TRBJ2-1; 8 bases are a match to TRBD2. Germline lookup yields CDR1 LGHDT and CDR2 YNNKEL (reference sequence). With V trimmed by 0 bases and J by 8 bases, 6 bases remained unmatched. The CDR3 is made up of 15 amino acids. CDR3 sequence reads: CASSQEGLGSYEQFF. CDR3 in DNA: TGTGCCAGCAGCCAAGAGGGACTAGGTAGCTATGAGCAGTTCTTC.

This clone turned up a few times. The chain carries TRBV24-1 and TRBJ1-2; D is unresolved. V was cut by 2 bases and J by 4 bases, with 4 bases left in between. The CDR3 totals 12 residues. The germline V gene has CDR1 KGHDR and CDR2 SFDVKD. The CDR3 loop reads CATSDYAYGYTF. CDR3 nucleotide sequence: TGTGCCACCAGTGATTATGCCTATGGCTACACCTTC.

The V call is TRBV5-1, the J call TRBJ2-3, with 9 bases that match TRBD1. The CDR3 covers 14 residues. Germline V lookup: CDR1 SGHRS, CDR2 YFSETQ. J was trimmed by 5 bases and V by 6 bases; bases with no gene match: 7. CDR3 in amino acids: CASTGQGTIDTQYF. CDR3 DNA sequence: TGCGCCAGCACCGGACAGGGGACGATAGATACGCAGTATTTT.

This chain connects TRBV23-1 to TRBJ1-2; 10 nucleotides agree with TRBD1. TRBV23-1 is annotated as an ORF whose role is uncertain. This CDR3 is 18 amino acids long. J was trimmed by 1 base and V by 0 bases; bases with no gene match: 8. The CDR3 coding sequence is TGCGCCAGCAGTCAATCGGGGTTAGGGACAGGGGTTAACTATGGCTACACCTTC. Amino acid sequence: CASSQSGLGTGVNYGYTF.

The chain is built from TRBV5-1 and TRBJ2-3; tentatively, D is TRBD2 (6 bases). Germline CDR1 is SGHRS and CDR2 is YFSETQ. Trimming shortened V by 1 base and J by 2 bases, and 11 bases separated the two germline ends. The CDR3 totals 15 residues. The CDR3 is CASSLRRAITDTQYF. CDR3 coding DNA: TGCGCCAGCAGCTTGCGGAGGGCCATCACAGATACGCAGTATTTT.

The V and J genes are TRBV30 and TRBJ1-1; D gene ambiguous. The CDR3 is 14 residues long. Germline loops: CDR1 GTSNPN, CDR2 SVGIG (reference sequence). The V gene lost 0 bases and the J gene lost 6 bases, with 14 bases spanning the gap. The CDR3: CAWSVVGGLAEAFF. The CDR3 DNA sequence: TGTGCCTGGAGTGTAGTGGGAGGGTTGGCTGAAGCTTTCTTT.